The rows below give T cell receptor beta chains drawn from one sample of a study of CD8+CD57+ T cells in acquired aplastic anemia. TCRdb processed the reads anew with MiXCR; each CDR3 protein has one entry. The sample lists about 200,000 distinct CDR3 sequences, around 49% occurring once. The sample consisted of sorted CD4+, CD8+, or CD8+CD57+ T cells (not recorded which) from PBMCs. These receptors were taken from a human donor with aplastic anemia. Each CDR3 is given with its conserved first and last residue. Each record gives: J gene, D gene, V gene, clone size, CDR3 protein, CDR3 DNA. A D gene is named only where the DNA matches it firmly. A clone size is listed for some rows: how often the clone was seen (once, few, many), or a class if it is expanded.

j_gene: TRBJ2-5; d_gene: .; v_gene: TRBV24-1; abundance: many; CDR3aa: CATSARGLARYQETQYF; CDR3nt: TGTGCCACCAGTGCGCGGGGGCTCGCCCGGTACCAAGAGACCCAGTACTTC
j_gene: TRBJ1-4; d_gene: .; v_gene: TRBV5-1; abundance: many; CDR3aa: CASSLVGNEKLFF; CDR3nt: TGCGCCAGCAGCTTGGTAGGGAATGAAAAACTGTTTTTT
j_gene: TRBJ2-7; d_gene: TRBD2; v_gene: TRBV9; abundance: many; CDR3aa: CASSVSGLVYEQYF; CDR3nt: TGTGCCAGCAGCGTGTCGGGACTAGTCTACGAGCAGTACTTC
j_gene: TRBJ1-5; d_gene: .; v_gene: TRBV29-1; abundance: .; CDR3aa: CSGQNCGRNFINQPQHF; CDR3nt: TGCAGCGGACAAAATTGCGGTCGGAATTTTATCAATCAGCCCCAGCATTTT
j_gene: TRBJ2-5; d_gene: .; v_gene: TRBV20-1; abundance: .; CDR3aa: CSASKQETQYF; CDR3nt: TGCAGTGCGAGCAAGCAAGAGACCCAGTACTTC
j_gene: TRBJ2-7; d_gene: .; v_gene: TRBV7-9; abundance: many; CDR3aa: CASSLGGSNEQYF; CDR3nt: TGTGCCAGCAGCTTAGGAGGGTCCAACGAGCAGTACTTC
j_gene: TRBJ1-2; d_gene: .; v_gene: TRBV6-5; abundance: .; CDR3aa: CAIRRGDTGTDGYTF; CDR3nt: TGTGCCATCAGAAGAGGGGACACTGGAACCGATGGCTACACCTTC
j_gene: TRBJ2-5; d_gene: TRBD2; v_gene: TRBV29-1; abundance: once; CDR3aa: CSVDLAGKETQYF; CDR3nt: TGCAGCGTTGATCTAGCGGGAAAAGAGACCCAGTACTTC
j_gene: TRBJ1-1; d_gene: .; v_gene: TRBV7-2; abundance: .; CDR3aa: CASSSFPGVAFF; CDR3nt: TGTGCCAGCAGCTCCTTCCCCGGGGTAGCTTTCTTT
j_gene: TRBJ2-3; d_gene: TRBD1; v_gene: TRBV20-1; abundance: .; CDR3aa: CSARPSGTGSNEQYF; CDR3nt: TGCAGTGCTAGACCCTCCGGGACAGGGTCGAATGAGCAGTATTTT
j_gene: TRBJ1-1; d_gene: .; v_gene: TRBV24-1; abundance: .; CDR3aa: CATSQNTEAFF; CDR3nt: TGTGCCACCTCACAGAACACTGAAGCTTTCTTT
j_gene: TRBJ1-2; d_gene: TRBD1; v_gene: TRBV5-6; abundance: many; CDR3aa: CASSRIETGRSHGYTF; CDR3nt: TGTGCCAGCAGCCGGATTGAGACAGGGAGGTCCCATGGCTACACCTTC
j_gene: TRBJ2-7; d_gene: .; v_gene: TRBV5-1; abundance: .; CDR3aa: CASSLDFGVSAHEQYF; CDR3nt: TGCGCCAGCAGCTTGGATTTCGGGGTTTCCGCCCACGAGCAGTACTTC
j_gene: TRBJ1-2; d_gene: .; v_gene: TRBV6-1; abundance: many; CDR3aa: CASSVVRSNYGYTF; CDR3nt: TGTGCCAGCAGTGTTGTCAGATCCAACTATGGCTACACCTTC
j_gene: TRBJ1-2; d_gene: TRBD1; v_gene: TRBV19; abundance: .; CDR3aa: CASRGTGHGYTF; CDR3nt: TGTGCCAGTAGGGGGACAGGGCATGGCTACACCTTC
j_gene: TRBJ1-5; d_gene: .; v_gene: TRBV19; abundance: many; CDR3aa: CASRRGAYNQPQHF; CDR3nt: TGTGCCAGTAGACGAGGGGCCTACAATCAGCCCCAGCATTTT
j_gene: TRBJ2-3; d_gene: .; v_gene: TRBV12-3/TRBV12-4; abundance: many; CDR3aa: CASKPGRERGNTDTQYF; CDR3nt: TGTGCCAGCAAACCAGGGCGGGAACGCGGGAACACAGATACGCAGTATTTT
j_gene: TRBJ2-7; d_gene: .; v_gene: TRBV19; abundance: .; CDR3aa: CASSTEVSYEQYF; CDR3nt: TGTGCCAGTAGTACTGAGGTTAGCTACGAGCAGTACTTC
j_gene: TRBJ1-2; d_gene: TRBD1; v_gene: TRBV10-3; abundance: many; CDR3aa: CAISSDRDSLYGYTF; CDR3nt: TGTGCCATCAGTAGCGACCGGGACAGCCTCTATGGCTACACCTTC